Listed below are T cell receptor beta chains from one sample, sequenced in a study of long-term antiretroviral therapy in people with HIV. The assay was immunoSEQ multiplex PCR, and TCRdb's table has in-frame clones only and misses some. The sample has fewer than 30,000 clones; 65% to 85% are singletons. Here the sequenced sample was unsorted PBMCs, taken 2.8 years after starting antiretroviral therapy. The receptors originated from a young man with HIV. Both conserved end residues are part of each CDR3. A D gene is named only where the DNA matches it firmly. Size is stated for part of the rows, as once, few or many counts, or as a class when the clone is expanded.

d_gene: .
j_gene: TRBJ2-7
abundance: .
v_gene: TRBV18
CDR3nt: TGTGCCAGCTCACCTCGACTAGAAGCCGAGCAGTACTTC
CDR3aa: CASSPRLEAEQYF

d_gene: .
j_gene: TRBJ1-3
abundance: once
v_gene: TRBV28
CDR3nt: TGTGCCAGCAGTTTTCAGGGTAATGGAAACACCATATATTTT
CDR3aa: CASSFQGNGNTIYF

d_gene: TRBD1
j_gene: TRBJ2-6
abundance: .
v_gene: TRBV18
CDR3nt: TGTGCCAGCTCAACAGGGGGCGGTGGGGCCAACGTCCTGACTTTC
CDR3aa: CASSTGGGGANVLTF

d_gene: TRBD2
j_gene: TRBJ2-7
abundance: few
v_gene: TRBV6-5
CDR3nt: TGTGCCAGCGCCGGACTAGCACTATACGAGCAGTACTTC
CDR3aa: CASAGLALYEQYF

d_gene: .
j_gene: TRBJ2-6
abundance: .
v_gene: TRBV5-4
CDR3nt: TGTGCCAGCAGCTCTAAGTCCTCTGGGGCCAACGTCCTGACTTTC
CDR3aa: CASSSKSSGANVLTF

d_gene: .
j_gene: TRBJ2-5
abundance: .
v_gene: TRBV21-1
CDR3nt: TGTGCCAGCAGCAAAGCGCCTAGCGGGGATGAAGAGACCCAGTACTTC
CDR3aa: CASSKAPSGDEETQYF

d_gene: TRBD1
j_gene: TRBJ1-2
abundance: .
v_gene: TRBV5-1
CDR3nt: TGCGCCAGCAGCTTGGAGACAGGGTTATCCAACTATGGCTACACCTTC
CDR3aa: CASSLETGLSNYGYTF

d_gene: .
j_gene: TRBJ2-5
abundance: .
v_gene: TRBV19
CDR3nt: TGTGCCAGTAGTATTGCCCAGGGTCTCGGAGAGACCCAGTACTTC
CDR3aa: CASSIAQGLGETQYF

d_gene: TRBD2
j_gene: TRBJ2-1
abundance: .
v_gene: TRBV5-8
CDR3nt: TGTGCCAGCAGCTTGCCGGGGAGCGGGAGCTACAATGAGCAGTTCTTC
CDR3aa: CASSLPGSGSYNEQFF

d_gene: .
j_gene: TRBJ2-3
abundance: .
v_gene: TRBV19
CDR3nt: TGTGCCAGTAGTATCCCTTCGGGGGCCAGCACAGATACGCAGTATTTT
CDR3aa: CASSIPSGASTDTQYF

d_gene: .
j_gene: TRBJ2-2
abundance: .
v_gene: TRBV27
CDR3nt: TGTGCCAGCAGTTTATCTTTGCCCGGGGAGCTGTTTTTT
CDR3aa: CASSLSLPGELFF

d_gene: .
j_gene: TRBJ1-5
abundance: large
v_gene: TRBV7-9
CDR3nt: TGTGCCAGCAGCTCAACTACCTCAGGCGATCAGCCCCAGCATTTT
CDR3aa: CASSSTTSGDQPQHF

d_gene: TRBD2
j_gene: TRBJ2-1
abundance: .
v_gene: TRBV9
CDR3nt: TGTGCCAGCAGCGCAGACCTAGCGGGGGGGCTCAATGAGCAGTTCTTC
CDR3aa: CASSADLAGGLNEQFF

d_gene: .
j_gene: TRBJ1-5
abundance: .
v_gene: TRBV19
CDR3nt: TGTGCCAGTAGTCCAGGGACGGTCCAGCCCCAGCATTTT
CDR3aa: CASSPGTVQPQHF

d_gene: .
j_gene: TRBJ1-2
abundance: .
v_gene: TRBV27
CDR3nt: TGTGCCAGCAGCCTCACGCGCGGTTACTATGGCTACACCTTC
CDR3aa: CASSLTRGYYGYTF

d_gene: TRBD1
j_gene: TRBJ2-2
abundance: .
v_gene: TRBV5-6
CDR3nt: TGTGCCAGCAGCATGCCGGGACAGCCGACCGGGGAGCTGTTTTTT
CDR3aa: CASSMPGQPTGELFF

d_gene: .
j_gene: TRBJ2-7
abundance: .
v_gene: TRBV7-8
CDR3nt: TGTGCCAGCAGCATGGGGGGTTTTTCCTACGAGCAGTACTTC
CDR3aa: CASSMGGFSYEQYF

d_gene: .
j_gene: TRBJ1-5
abundance: .
v_gene: TRBV5-1
CDR3nt: TGCGCCAGCAGATCAGACGGTAGCAATCAGCCCCAGCATTTT
CDR3aa: CASRSDGSNQPQHF

d_gene: .
j_gene: TRBJ1-4
abundance: .
v_gene: TRBV27
CDR3nt: TGTGCCAGCAGTTTAACCCACCCCCAGTTGAGTGAAAAACTGTTTTTT
CDR3aa: CASSLTHPQLSEKLFF

d_gene: .
j_gene: TRBJ2-3
abundance: .
v_gene: TRBV7-9
CDR3nt: TGTGCCAGCACTCCGCGGCAGGGGCTAGATACGCAGTATTTT
CDR3aa: CASTPRQGLDTQYF

d_gene: .
j_gene: TRBJ1-2
abundance: .
v_gene: TRBV6-6
CDR3nt: TGTGCCAGCAGTTACTTGGGGGGCTATGGCTACACCTTC
CDR3aa: CASSYLGGYGYTF

d_gene: TRBD1
j_gene: TRBJ2-1
abundance: medium-sized
v_gene: TRBV7-9
CDR3nt: TGTGCCAGCAGCTCACAGGGGGAAGCGTCCTACAATGAGCAGTTCTTC
CDR3aa: CASSSQGEASYNEQFF

d_gene: .
j_gene: TRBJ2-7
abundance: .
v_gene: TRBV6-1
CDR3nt: TGTGCCAGCAGTGAGTTAAGAGAGCAGTACTTC
CDR3aa: CASSELREQYF

d_gene: .
j_gene: TRBJ1-6
abundance: .
v_gene: TRBV5-6
CDR3nt: TGTGCCAGCAGCTTGGGGGGGTACGATCATTCACCCCTCCACTTT
CDR3aa: CASSLGGYDHSPLHF

d_gene: .
j_gene: TRBJ1-6
abundance: .
v_gene: TRBV30
CDR3nt: TGTGCCTGGAGTCCCCGGATCGGGCCTAGATATAATTCACCCCTCCACTTT
CDR3aa: CAWSPRIGPRYNSPLHF

d_gene: TRBD2
j_gene: TRBJ2-7
abundance: .
v_gene: TRBV14
CDR3nt: TGTGCCAGCAGTCCCGCCCGGCGGGAGGGGGCCTACGAGCAGTACTTC
CDR3aa: CASSPARREGAYEQYF

d_gene: TRBD1
j_gene: TRBJ2-7
abundance: .
v_gene: TRBV19
CDR3nt: TGTGCCAGTAGTATAGGCAGGGGGCGATACGAGCAGTACTTC
CDR3aa: CASSIGRGRYEQYF

d_gene: TRBD2
j_gene: TRBJ2-1
abundance: once
v_gene: TRBV11-1
CDR3nt: TGTGCCAGCAGACTCCGGACTAGCGGGGTGTACAATGAGCAGTTCTTC
CDR3aa: CASRLRTSGVYNEQFF

d_gene: .
j_gene: TRBJ1-2
abundance: .
v_gene: TRBV19
CDR3nt: TGTGCCAGTAATGGTCTTTATGGCTACACCTTC
CDR3aa: CASNGLYGYTF

d_gene: .
j_gene: TRBJ1-6
abundance: .
v_gene: TRBV6-5
CDR3nt: TGTGCCAGCAGTGCCGGGACTTACTATAATTCACCCCTCCACTTT
CDR3aa: CASSAGTYYNSPLHF

d_gene: .
j_gene: TRBJ2-3
abundance: once
v_gene: TRBV28
CDR3nt: TGTGCCAGCAGGGCGAGAGGGAGCACAGATACGCAGTATTTT
CDR3aa: CASRARGSTDTQYF

d_gene: TRBD1
j_gene: TRBJ1-4
abundance: few
v_gene: TRBV27
CDR3nt: TGTGCCAGCAGTTTATTTGGACAGGGGGCGACGGAAAAACTGTTTTTT
CDR3aa: CASSLFGQGATEKLFF

d_gene: .
j_gene: TRBJ2-7
abundance: few
v_gene: TRBV30
CDR3nt: TGTGCCTGGAGTCCTCCGTTGATTGGGTCCTACGAGCAGTACTTC
CDR3aa: CAWSPPLIGSYEQYF

d_gene: .
j_gene: TRBJ1-1
abundance: .
v_gene: TRBV7-6
CDR3nt: TGTGCCAGCAGCACATCGGGTTGGCAGACAGCTTTCTTT
CDR3aa: CASSTSGWQTAFF

d_gene: TRBD1
j_gene: TRBJ1-2
abundance: .
v_gene: TRBV15
CDR3nt: TGTGCCACCACCGAGGGAGGAGACAGGGCTTGGCGTGGTTACACCTTC
CDR3aa: CATTEGGDRAWRGYTF

d_gene: TRBD1
j_gene: TRBJ2-5
abundance: .
v_gene: TRBV6-5
CDR3nt: TGTGCCAGCAGTTCCGCCGGGACAGCCGAGACCCAGTACTTC
CDR3aa: CASSSAGTAETQYF

d_gene: .
j_gene: TRBJ2-7
abundance: once
v_gene: TRBV25-1
CDR3nt: TGTGCCAGCAGTGAATATTTTAGCACCTACGAGCAGTACTTC
CDR3aa: CASSEYFSTYEQYF

d_gene: TRBD2
j_gene: TRBJ2-3
abundance: .
v_gene: TRBV29-1
CDR3nt: TGCAGCGTCGGGGGGGGAGACAGTTTCTATGGGGATACGCAGTATTTT
CDR3aa: CSVGGGDSFYGDTQYF

d_gene: TRBD1
j_gene: TRBJ1-2
abundance: .
v_gene: TRBV27
CDR3nt: TGTGCCAGCAGCCGAGGGTCACAGGGGTATGGCTACACCTTC
CDR3aa: CASSRGSQGYGYTF

d_gene: TRBD2
j_gene: TRBJ2-5
abundance: .
v_gene: TRBV5-4
CDR3nt: TGTGCCAGCGGACTAGCGGGGACCCAAGAGACCCAGTACTTC
CDR3aa: CASGLAGTQETQYF

d_gene: TRBD1
j_gene: TRBJ1-5
abundance: .
v_gene: TRBV19
CDR3nt: TGTGCCAGTAGTCCGACAGGGGCGGGTCAGCCCCAGCATTTT
CDR3aa: CASSPTGAGQPQHF

d_gene: TRBD2
j_gene: TRBJ2-1
abundance: once
v_gene: TRBV9
CDR3nt: TGTGCCAGCAGCTCCCGATTAGCGGGAGAGGGCAATGAGCAGTTCTTC
CDR3aa: CASSSRLAGEGNEQFF

d_gene: .
j_gene: TRBJ1-1
abundance: .
v_gene: TRBV19
CDR3nt: TGTGCCAGTAGTACCCAAATGAACACTGAAGCTTTCTTT
CDR3aa: CASSTQMNTEAFF

d_gene: TRBD1
j_gene: TRBJ2-7
abundance: .
v_gene: TRBV27
CDR3nt: TGTGCCAGCAGTTTAGTCAGCGGGGACAGGGGGCGCGGAGAGCAGTACTTC
CDR3aa: CASSLVSGDRGRGEQYF

d_gene: .
j_gene: TRBJ2-7
abundance: .
v_gene: TRBV5-5
CDR3nt: TGTGCCAGCAGCGTTGGAGGACTAAGGGACGAGCAGTACTTC
CDR3aa: CASSVGGLRDEQYF

d_gene: .
j_gene: TRBJ1-2
abundance: medium-sized
v_gene: TRBV7-9
CDR3nt: TGTGCCAGCAGCTTAGGCTACAGGGCGATCAACTATGGCTACACCTTC
CDR3aa: CASSLGYRAINYGYTF

d_gene: .
j_gene: TRBJ1-1
abundance: .
v_gene: TRBV29-1
CDR3nt: TGCAGCGCCAAGGACGAATACACTGAAGCTTTCTTT
CDR3aa: CSAKDEYTEAFF

d_gene: .
j_gene: TRBJ2-7
abundance: .
v_gene: TRBV5-1
CDR3nt: TGCGCCAGCAGCTCCCTCCAAGGGATCCTCTACGAGCAGTACTTC
CDR3aa: CASSSLQGILYEQYF

d_gene: .
j_gene: TRBJ2-3
abundance: .
v_gene: TRBV7-9
CDR3nt: TGTGCCAGCAGCGCACGGACAGCCAGCACAGATACGCAGTATTTT
CDR3aa: CASSARTASTDTQYF

d_gene: .
j_gene: TRBJ2-1
abundance: .
v_gene: TRBV9
CDR3nt: TGTGCCAGCAGCGTAGGAGGGGAGAATGAGCAGTTCTTC
CDR3aa: CASSVGGENEQFF

d_gene: .
j_gene: TRBJ1-1
abundance: .
v_gene: TRBV19
CDR3nt: TGTGCCAGTAGTATATCAGGGTACCCTGAAGCTTTCTTT
CDR3aa: CASSISGYPEAFF

d_gene: .
j_gene: TRBJ2-1
abundance: .
v_gene: TRBV7-8
CDR3nt: TGTGCCAGCAGCTTAGTTTACGAGCAGTTCTTC
CDR3aa: CASSLVYEQFF

d_gene: TRBD1
j_gene: TRBJ2-7
abundance: .
v_gene: TRBV7-3
CDR3nt: TGTGCCAGCAGCTTGGAGGGACAGGGGATCTACGAGCAGTACTTC
CDR3aa: CASSLEGQGIYEQYF

d_gene: .
j_gene: TRBJ2-3
abundance: .
v_gene: TRBV11-2
CDR3nt: TGTGCCAGCAGCTTAGATACGAGGGGGAACACAGATACGCAGTATTTT
CDR3aa: CASSLDTRGNTDTQYF

d_gene: TRBD2
j_gene: TRBJ2-3
abundance: .
v_gene: TRBV7-2
CDR3nt: TGTGCCAGCAGCTCCAGCGGGGCAGGCACAGATACGCAGTATTTT
CDR3aa: CASSSSGAGTDTQYF

d_gene: TRBD1
j_gene: TRBJ1-2
abundance: .
v_gene: TRBV19
CDR3nt: TGTGCCAGTACTAAATACCAGGGGGCGCGAGATGGCTACACCTTC
CDR3aa: CASTKYQGARDGYTF

d_gene: TRBD2
j_gene: TRBJ2-7
abundance: once
v_gene: TRBV5-1
CDR3nt: TGCGCCAGCACCCCCGGGGGGGGGTACGAGCAGTACTTC
CDR3aa: CASTPGGGYEQYF

d_gene: .
j_gene: TRBJ1-6
abundance: .
v_gene: TRBV30
CDR3nt: TGTGCCTGGAGTCCCCCTTATAATTCACCCCTCCACTTT
CDR3aa: CAWSPPYNSPLHF

d_gene: TRBD2
j_gene: TRBJ2-5
abundance: .
v_gene: TRBV2
CDR3nt: TGTGCCAGCTCTCTAGCGGAAAGGGAGACCCAGTACTTC
CDR3aa: CASSLAERETQYF

d_gene: TRBD2
j_gene: TRBJ2-2
abundance: .
v_gene: TRBV27
CDR3nt: TGTGCCAGCAGTTTACTAGCGGGATTCGGCGGGGAGCTGTTTTTT
CDR3aa: CASSLLAGFGGELFF